The 20 T cell receptor beta chains below all came from one sample that was sequenced in a study of cytomegalovirus exposure and HLA in healthy donors. This PCR relied on a set of 60 Vbeta primers and 13 Jbeta primers. Libraries were prepared by immunoSEQ multiplex PCR; TCRdb keeps only in-frame clonotypes and omits some of them. The sample shows 190,000 or so clones, 82% of them seen only once. The sample consisted of PBMCs. The receptors stem from a woman in her forties or fifties in good health and CMV-seropositive.

The rearrangement uses TRBV29-1 and TRBJ2-3; D not certain. The CDR3 is 14 amino acids. Germline values: CDR1 SQVTM, CDR2 ANQGSEA. Trimming removed 1 base at V and 0 bases at J, with 8 bases between. The CDR3 nucleotides are TGCAGCGTTGAAGGCTTAACTAGCACAGATACGCAGTATTTT. Encoded protein: CSVEGLTSTDTQYF.

About this clone: This sample includes further DNA sequences coding for the same CDR3. The rearrangement links TRBV6-5 to TRBJ1-2, with TRBD1 as a possible D gene (6 bases). This CDR3 contains 13 residues. CDR1 and CDR2 (germline): MNHEY, SVGAGI. V gave up 5 bases and J gave up 5 bases, with 12 bases separating them. The CDR3 sequence: CASSRQVDYGYTF. CDR3 nucleotide sequence: TGTGCCAGCAGTCGACAGGTAGATTATGGCTACACCTTC.

The chain links TRBV5-6 to TRBJ2-1, with 7 bases aligning to TRBD2. After removal of 2 bases from V and 4 bases from J, the junction contained 6 bases not matched to a gene. The germline V gene encodes CDR1 SGHDT and CDR2 YYEEEE. This CDR3 has 15 residues. The CDR3 is CASSFTLADYNEQFF. Here the CDR3 DNA reads TGTGCCAGCAGCTTTACCCTAGCGGATTACAATGAGCAGTTCTTC.

This clone was found a few times. This sequence joins TRBV7-6 and TRBJ1-1, with 7 nucleotides matching TRBD1. The V gene's germline CDR1 is SGHVS and CDR2 FNYEAQ. The ends lost 5 bases at V and 0 bases at J; junction bases unmatched: 9. CDR3 size: 16 residues. The CDR3 spells CASSPRQGLMNTEAFF. CDR3 nucleotides: TGTGCCAGCAGCCCAAGACAGGGACTTATGAACACTGAAGCTTTCTTT.

This clone turned up a few times. Other DNA sequences within the sample encode an identical CDR3. This chain links TRBV2 with TRBJ1-3, with a weak D call TRBD1 (5 bases). Germline CDR1 SNHLY, CDR2 FYNNEI. This CDR3 contains 14 residues. Trimming removed 3 bases from V and 2 bases from J, with 8 bases in between. The CDR3 nucleotides read TGTGCCAGCAGTGAGCAGGGTGCTGGAAACACCATATATTTT. This encodes CASSEQGAGNTIYF.

The chain couples TRBV5-1 to TRBJ2-6; no clear D. The CDR3 is 15 amino acids. Looked up from germline, CDR1 is SGHRS and CDR2 is YFSETQ. The germline V and J ends were trimmed by 6 bases and 3 bases, with 13 bases remaining between them. As DNA, the CDR3 is TGCGCCAGCACCCTGATGGAGCGTGGGGCCAACGTCCTGACTTTC. Translating gives CASTLMERGANVLTF.

The chain recombines TRBV9 with TRBJ2-1, with 10 bases lining up with TRBD1. Germline CDR1 and CDR2: SGDLS and YYNGEE. The length of the CDR3 is 15 residues. Trimming took 0 bases from V and 8 from J; bases not matched to a gene: 5. The CDR3 loop reads CASSVAGDRGHEQFF. The CDR3 DNA sequence: TGTGCCAGCAGCGTAGCCGGGGACAGGGGACATGAGCAGTTCTTC.

The chain uses TRBV7-2 and TRBJ2-7, with 9 positions matching TRBD1. The V segment lost 4 bases and the J segment 5 bases; nucleotides outside the gene matches: 9. Germline loops: CDR1 SGHTA, CDR2 FQGNSA. This CDR3 region has 15 residues. CDR3 DNA sequence: TGTGCCAGCAGCTCCCCCGGGACAGGGACCCACGAGCAGTACTTC. Protein: CASSSPGTGTHEQYF.

The chain links TRBV11-2 to TRBJ2-3, with D maybe TRBD1 (6 bases). V was clipped by 5 bases and J by 4 bases, with 7 bases between them. The CDR3 runs 12 residues. Per germline, CDR1 SGHAT and CDR2 FQNNGV. CDR3 amino acids: CASSHRADTQYF. The CDR3 DNA reads as TGTGCCAGCAGCCACAGGGCAGATACGCAGTATTTT.

The CDR3 loop is CASSFQGSYEQYF. The CDR3 DNA reads TGCGCCAGCAGCTTCCAGGGTTCCTACGAGCAGTACTTC. The V and J genes are TRBV5-1 and TRBJ2-7, with D perhaps TRBD1 (5 bases). The CDR3 length is 13 residues. Germline CDR1 and CDR2: SGHRS and YFSETQ. V was cut by 2 bases and J by 1 base, with 7 bases left in between.

This chain connects TRBV5-6 to TRBJ2-5; D is perhaps TRBD1 (6 bases). The CDR3 consists of 14 residues. The V end lost 2 bases, the J end lost 5 bases, and 13 bases lay between the germline ends. CDR1 is SGHDT and CDR2 is YYEEEE in the germline V gene. The CDR3, as DNA: TGTGCCAGCAGCTTACCAACAGGGTTGGAGACCCAGTACTTC. This codes for CASSLPTGLETQYF.

The V gene is TRBV11-2, the J gene TRBJ2-1; 10 bases fit TRBD2. Germline values: CDR1 SGHAT, CDR2 FQNNGV. Trimming cost V 1 base and J 4 bases; bases outside gene matches: 4. This CDR3 is 16 amino acids long. The DNA of the CDR3 is TGTGCCAGCAGCTTAGCGGGACTAGCGCCTTACAATGAGCAGTTCTTC. Its protein product is CASSLAGLAPYNEQFF.

The chain recombines TRBV5-6 with TRBJ2-1, with 11 bases lining up with TRBD2. The length of the CDR3 is 18 residues. The junction had 6 bases not matched to a gene; V was cut back by 1 base and J by 0 bases. CDR1 is SGHDT, CDR2 YYEEEE, per germline. The chain's CDR3 is CASSLRLAGGVSYNEQFF. CDR3 DNA sequence: TGTGCCAGCAGCTTGAGGTTAGCGGGAGGGGTCTCCTACAATGAGCAGTTCTTC.

The CDR3 here is CASSFGGALQETQYF. Written as DNA, the CDR3 is TGTGCCAGCAGCTTCGGCGGGGCCCTCCAAGAGACCCAGTACTTC. The genes are TRBV5-4 and TRBJ2-5, with D possibly matching TRBD2 (6 bases). The V end was cut by 2 bases, the J end by 1 base, with 12 bases between. CDR1 and CDR2 from the germline V gene are SGHNT and YYREEE (reference sequence). The CDR3 is made up of 15 amino acids.

The chain joins TRBV27 to TRBJ1-2, with TRBD1 matching over 7 bases. Germline lookup yields CDR1 MNHEY and CDR2 SMNVEV (reference sequence). V dropped 4 bases and J dropped 0; count of bases not matched to a gene: 8. There are 16 residues in the CDR3. The CDR3 region has the DNA TGTGCCAGCAGTTCCCCACGACAGGGTTCTAACTATGGCTACACCTTC. It yields the protein CASSSPRQGSNYGYTF.

This chain connects TRBV28 to TRBJ1-2; 8 bases are a match to TRBD1. CDR1 and CDR2 (germline): MDHEN, SYDVKM. V dropped 4 bases and J dropped 4; count of bases not matched to a gene: 5. The CDR3 loop spans 14 amino acids. The CDR3, as DNA: TGTGCCAGCAGTTCACGGACAGGGAGCTATGGCTACACCTTC. Residues: CASSSRTGSYGYTF.

This sequence joins TRBV19 and TRBJ2-6, with a possible D match to TRBD2 (6 bases). V lost 5 bases and J lost 2, with 13 bases in between. Germline V CDR1 and CDR2: LNHDA, SQIVND (reference sequence). The CDR3 sequence is 16 residues long. This chain's CDR3 is CASSASTRAGANVLTF. Here the CDR3 DNA reads TGTGCCAGTAGTGCTTCGACTAGGGCTGGGGCCAACGTCCTGACTTTC.

The V call is TRBV7-2, the J call TRBJ2-5; tentative D call: TRBD2 (6 bases). The CDR3 runs to 16 residues. V lost 0 bases and J 2 bases, leaving 13 bases between the germline ends. Germline V gene data show CDR1 as SGHTA and CDR2 as FQGNSA. CDR3 bases: TGTGCCAGCAGCTTAGCTTATCTTAGCGGACAAGAGACCCAGTACTTC. It codes for CASSLAYLSGQETQYF.

The chain is built from TRBV5-6 and TRBJ1-1; 11 positions match TRBD1. The CDR3 has 16 residues. The germline V gene encodes CDR1 SGHDT and CDR2 YYEEEE. After removal of 4 bases from V and 5 bases from J, the junction contained 10 bases not matched to a gene. In DNA form, the CDR3 reads TGTGCCAGCAGCGCGGACAGGGGGCGGGGTGGGACTGAAGCTTTCTTT. Amino acid sequence: CASSADRGRGGTEAFF. The whole variable domain, remainder taken from reference TRBV5-6 and TRBJ1-1, is DAGVTQSPTHLIKTRGQQVTLRCSPKSGHDTVSWYQQALGQGPQFIFQYYEEEERQRGNFPDRFSGHQFPNYSSELNVNALLLGDSALYLCASSADRGRGGTEAFFGQGTRLTVV.

V and J are TRBV7-8 and TRBJ2-1, with 9 bases matching TRBD2. Looked up from germline, CDR1 is SGHVS and CDR2 is FQNEAQ. The ends lost 0 bases at V and 4 bases at J; junction bases unmatched: 10. The CDR3 is 18 amino acids. Written as DNA, the CDR3 is TGTGCCAGCAGCTTAGCGGGGCGGGAGGGCCAGGGGTACAATGAGCAGTTCTTC. It specifies CASSLAGREGQGYNEQFF.